This T cell receptor (beta chain) emerged from a study of blood T cell repertoires in COVID-19. Study summary: The United States, Italy and Spain supplied acute and convalescent COVID-19 samples. T cells, B-cell-depleted T cells, or PBMCs supplied cDNA or gDNA.

Per the authors' pipeline: Amplification of reference gene primers was used by the study to estimate nucleated cell counts. Sequencing used immunoSEQ multiplex PCR; TCRdb keeps in-frame clones, though not all of them. D and trimming come from the DNA, and the V and J calls and clone size come from that table. The table shows around 250,000 clones, with 84% occurring only once. J lost 12 bases, V lost 7 bases, and 19 bases had no gene match. CDR1 is SGHTS and CDR2 is YDEGEE in the germline V gene. The CDR3 runs 15 residues. This clonotype was obtained from a human donor in a cohort sampled during active COVID-19. The chain couples TRBV5-8 to TRBJ2-1; 7 nucleotides line up with TRBD1. Input material: peripheral blood. CDR3 loop: CASGTGTVSQVTQFF. The CDR3 DNA reads TGTGCCAGCGGAACCGGGACAGTGTCTCAGGTGACGCAGTTCTTC.